One sample yielded the 12 T cell receptor beta chains listed below, sequenced in a study of CD8+CD57+ T cells in acquired aplastic anemia. Individuals selected for sequencing had exhibited CD8+CD57+ cell expansion on flow cytometry. The study profiled TCR beta VDJ and CDR3 using genomic DNA as template. From the reads, TCRdb called clonotypes with MiXCR, one entry per CDR3 protein. The repertoire holds some 120,000 distinct CDR3 sequences, with 30% to 45% as singletons. The sample consisted of sorted CD4+, CD8+, or CD8+CD57+ T cells (not recorded which) from PBMCs. The receptors originated from a human donor with aplastic anemia.

This chain connects TRBV29-1 to TRBJ2-7; 11 bases agree with TRBD1. This CDR3 comprises 15 residues. After removal of 1 base from V and 2 bases from J, the junction contained 4 bases not matched to a gene. Germline V gene data show CDR1 as SQVTM and CDR2 as ANQGSEA. The CDR3 reads CSVEVPGQGAYEQYF. CDR3 nucleotides: TGCAGCGTTGAAGTCCCGGGACAGGGGGCCTACGAGCAGTACTTC.

This clonotype was picked up a small number of times. This chain connects TRBV30 to TRBJ1-4; no reliable D call. The CDR3 sequence is 15 residues long. V was clipped by 0 bases and J by 3 bases, with 11 bases between them. In germline, CDR1 is GTSNPN, CDR2 SVGIG (reference sequence). CDR3 coding DNA: TGTGCCTGGAGTGTTGGAGTATGGGCTAATGAAAAACTGTTTTTT. It translates to CAWSVGVWANEKLFF. The full variable domain, rest sourced from reference TRBV30 and TRBJ1-4, is SQTIHQWPATLVQPVGSPLSLECTVEGTSNPNLYWYRQAAGRGLQLLFYSVGIGQISSEVPQNLSASRPQDRQFILSSKKLLLSDSGFYLCAWSVGVWANEKLFFGSGTQLSVL.

A note on this clonotype: A junction boundary mismatches the germline segment, possibly from a read error. The V call is TRBV7-3, the J call TRBJ2-1; 8 nucleotides line up with TRBD1. Germline CDR1 is SGHTA and CDR2 is FQGTGA. CDR3 length equals 15 residues. CDR3 DNA sequence: TGTGTCAGCAGCTTGGACAGGGCCGGGTACAATGAGCAGTTCTTC. Translated, it gives CVSSLDRAGYNEQFF.

The chain has TRBV15 and TRBJ1-3; D is unclear. The CDR3 extends over 17 amino acids. Germline V gives CDR1 LNHNV, CDR2 YYDKDF (reference sequence). Trimming took off 2 bases at V and 1 base at J, with 15 bases between the two ends. In nucleotides, the CDR3 is TGTGCCACCAGCAGATCCCGGCTTGGTCCGTCTGGAAACACCATATATTTT. Translating it yields CATSRSRLGPSGNTIYF.

This clonotype was seen at least ten times. The chain has TRBV14 and TRBJ1-2; D ambiguous. CDR1 is SGHDN, CDR2 FVKESK, per germline. The length of the CDR3 is 13 residues. Trimming stripped 3 bases from V and 0 bases from J, with 5 bases between. CDR3 loop: CASSQVTNYGYTF. The DNA of the CDR3 is TGTGCCAGCAGCCAGGTGACTAACTATGGCTACACCTTC.

This clonotype was observed many times. The V gene is TRBV20-1, the J gene TRBJ1-6; no firm D call. CDR1 is DFQATT, CDR2 SNEGSKA, per germline (reference sequence). V shed 5 bases and J shed 8 bases, with 10 bases lying between them. This CDR3 region has 12 residues. The CDR3 DNA follows: TGCAGTGCTCCCAGCGCCTATTCACCCCTCCACTTT. It encodes CSAPSAYSPLHF.

This clonotype was seen repeatedly, ten times or more. V usage is TRBV11-2 and J usage is TRBJ1-5, with D possibly TRBD1 on 6 matching bases. Germline CDR1 is SGHAT and CDR2 is FQNNGV. The CDR3 length is 16 residues. V gave up 4 bases and J gave up 0 bases, with 13 bases separating them. The CDR3 nucleotides are TGTGCCAGCAGCTCGACAGGAAGATATAGCAATCAGCCCCAGCATTTT. Translated, it gives CASSSTGRYSNQPQHF.

A few counts support this clonotype. This rearrangement joins TRBV2 to TRBJ2-1; the D gene is possibly TRBD1 (5 bases). Trimming removed 4 bases at V and 5 bases at J, with 9 bases between. Looked up from germline, CDR1 is SNHLY and CDR2 is FYNNEI. CDR3 length: 13 amino acids. The CDR3 spells CASSAQGNNEQFF. CDR3 bases: TGTGCCAGCAGTGCCCAGGGAAACAATGAGCAGTTCTTC.

This clonotype was observed many times. The J gene is TRBJ1-1, the V gene TRBV5-4; no clear D gene. CDR1 and CDR2 from the germline V gene are SGHNT and YYREEE (reference sequence). The CDR3 loop spans 13 amino acids. V was clipped by 3 bases and J by 4 bases, with 10 bases between them. CDR3 loop: CASSYDLATEAFF. In DNA form, the CDR3 reads TGTGCCAGCAGCTATGACTTGGCCACTGAAGCTTTCTTT.

This clonotype came up a few times. Just one base apart from a much larger clone, this may be a read error. Written as DNA, the CDR3 is TGCAGCGTTGCTAGGGGAAGGGGAGGTGGCTACACCTTC. This codes for CSVARGRGGGYTF. The chain carries TRBV29-1 and TRBJ1-2; D is perhaps TRBD1 (5 bases). Trimming took off 4 bases at V and 7 bases at J, with 16 bases between the two ends. The CDR3 extends over 13 amino acids. Germline assignment: CDR1 SQVTM and CDR2 ANQGSEA.

This clonotype was recorded at least ten times. The chain employs TRBV7-9 and TRBJ2-2; D ambiguous. The CDR3 sequence is 13 residues long. V was shortened by 1 base and J by 4 bases, with 4 bases between the two germline ends. In germline, CDR1 is SEHNR, CDR2 FQNEAQ (reference sequence). CDR3 nucleotide sequence: TGTGCCAGCAGCTTAGTCAGCACCGGGGAGCTGTTTTTT. The encoded protein is CASSLVSTGELFF.

CDR3 sequence (DNA): TGTGCCAGTAGTCTTCAGTGGGGCCAAAACACTGAAGCTTTCTTT. Translating it yields CASSLQWGQNTEAFF. This chain connects TRBV19 to TRBJ1-1; D is possibly TRBD1 (5 bases). CDR1 and CDR2 (germline): LNHDA, SQIVND (reference sequence). CDR3 length equals 15 residues. Trimming took 5 bases from V and 2 from J, leaving 15 bases between them.